This T cell receptor beta chain was identified during a study of glioma-infiltrating T cells. Amplification of TCR alpha and beta CDR3 regions from RNA used iRepertoire nested multiplex PCR. MiXCR was run by TCRdb on the multiplex PCR reads, yielding one entry per CDR3 protein. The table records about 130,000 distinct CDR3 sequences, 20% to 25% of them present only once. The CDR3 is made up of 12 amino acids. Losses at the gene ends were 6 bases for V and 2 bases for J; bases not matched to a gene: 3. CDR1 DFQATT and CDR2 SNEGSKA come from the germline V gene (reference sequence). Findings of the study overall: Only very few CDR3 sequences appeared in both tissue and blood. Gliomas, especially low-grade, showed above-expected tissue-blood divergence; non-neoplastic patients showed below.

This clonotype was counted many times. Its antigen remains unknown. Material: glioma tissue, nonneoplastic brain tissue, or PBMCs (not recorded which). The sequence was collected from a human donor with low-grade glioma or glioblastoma, undergoing nonglioma brain surgery, or in good health (not recorded which). The chain uses TRBV20-1 and TRBJ2-7; 8 bases line up with TRBD1. The CDR3 protein is CSARQGTYEQYF. Written as DNA, the CDR3 is TGCAGTGCCCGACAGGGGACCTACGAGCAGTACTTC.